This T cell receptor (beta chain) was recorded in a study of blood T cell repertoires in COVID-19. Whole-study context: Samples representing acute and convalescent COVID-19 were sourced from the United States, Italy and Spain.

The CDR3 runs 15 residues. Germline CDR1 is SNHLY and CDR2 is FYNNEI. Trimming cost V 8 bases and J 1 base, with 14 bases left between them. Per the authors' pipeline: Quantification of nucleated cells was approximated via reference gene primer amplification. Sequenced by immunoSEQ multiplex PCR; TCRdb stores in-frame clones only, minus some. D and trimming come from the DNA, and the V and J calls and clone size come from that table. The sample has roughly 200,000 clones, 89% seen once; the top ten hold around 2.3%. Sequences were obtained from PBMCs or T cells enriched from blood (not recorded which). The sequence was collected from a woman aged 40 to 50 with acute COVID-19. The chain employs TRBV2 and TRBJ2-2, with TRBD1 as a possible D gene (6 bases). This CDR3 is CASALGTRNTGELFF. CDR3 bases: TGTGCCAGCGCACTTGGGACACGGAACACCGGGGAGCTGTTTTTT.